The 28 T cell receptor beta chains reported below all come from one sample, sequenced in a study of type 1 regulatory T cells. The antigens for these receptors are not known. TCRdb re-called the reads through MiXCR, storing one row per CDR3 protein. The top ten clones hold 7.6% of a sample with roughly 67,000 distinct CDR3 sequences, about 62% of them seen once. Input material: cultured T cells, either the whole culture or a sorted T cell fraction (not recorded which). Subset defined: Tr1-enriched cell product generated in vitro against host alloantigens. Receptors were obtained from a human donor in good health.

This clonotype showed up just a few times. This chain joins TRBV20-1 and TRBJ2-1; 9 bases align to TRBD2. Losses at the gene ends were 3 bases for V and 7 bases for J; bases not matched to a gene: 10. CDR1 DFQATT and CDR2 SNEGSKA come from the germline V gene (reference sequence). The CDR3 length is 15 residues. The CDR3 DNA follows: TGCAGTGCTAGCAAGGGACTAGCACCGACTAATGAGCAGTTCTTC. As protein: CSASKGLAPTNEQFF.

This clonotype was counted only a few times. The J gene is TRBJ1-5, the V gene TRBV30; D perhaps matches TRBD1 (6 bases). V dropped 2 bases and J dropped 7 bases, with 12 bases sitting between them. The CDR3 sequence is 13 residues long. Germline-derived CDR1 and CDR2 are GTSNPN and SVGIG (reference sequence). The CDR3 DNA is TGTGCCTGGAGTTCAGGGGTAGGACAGCCCCAGCATTTT. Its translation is CAWSSGVGQPQHF.

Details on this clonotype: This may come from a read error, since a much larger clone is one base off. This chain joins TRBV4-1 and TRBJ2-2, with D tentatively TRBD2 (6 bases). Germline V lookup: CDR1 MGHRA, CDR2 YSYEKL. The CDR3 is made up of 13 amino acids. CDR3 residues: CASSLMTSGGLFF. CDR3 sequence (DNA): TGCGCCAGCAGCCTTATGACTTCCGGGGGGCTGTTTTTT.

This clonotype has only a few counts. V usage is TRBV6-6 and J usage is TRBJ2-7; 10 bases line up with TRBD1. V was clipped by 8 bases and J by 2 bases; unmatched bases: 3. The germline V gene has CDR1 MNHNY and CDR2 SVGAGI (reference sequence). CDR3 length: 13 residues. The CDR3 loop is CASGQGETYEQYF. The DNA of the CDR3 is TGTGCCAGCGGACAGGGGGAAACCTACGAGCAGTACTTC.

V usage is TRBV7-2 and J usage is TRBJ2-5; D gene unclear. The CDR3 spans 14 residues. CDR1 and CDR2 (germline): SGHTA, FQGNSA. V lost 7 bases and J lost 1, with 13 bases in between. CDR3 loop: CASTPGRVQETQYF. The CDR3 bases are TGTGCCAGCACCCCTGGACGGGTCCAAGAGACCCAGTACTTC.

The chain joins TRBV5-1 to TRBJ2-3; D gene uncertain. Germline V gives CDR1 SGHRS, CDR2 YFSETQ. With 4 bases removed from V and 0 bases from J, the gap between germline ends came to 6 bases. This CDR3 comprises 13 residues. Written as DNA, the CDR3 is TGCGCCAGCAGCCCCGACAGCACAGATACGCAGTATTTT. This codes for CASSPDSTDTQYF.

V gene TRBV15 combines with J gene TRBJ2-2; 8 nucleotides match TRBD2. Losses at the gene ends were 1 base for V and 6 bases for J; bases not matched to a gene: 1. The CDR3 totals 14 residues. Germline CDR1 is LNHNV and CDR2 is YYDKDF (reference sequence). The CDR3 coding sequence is TGTGCCACCAGCAGAGCGGGGGGGTCCGGGGAGCTGTTTTTT. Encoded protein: CATSRAGGSGELFF.

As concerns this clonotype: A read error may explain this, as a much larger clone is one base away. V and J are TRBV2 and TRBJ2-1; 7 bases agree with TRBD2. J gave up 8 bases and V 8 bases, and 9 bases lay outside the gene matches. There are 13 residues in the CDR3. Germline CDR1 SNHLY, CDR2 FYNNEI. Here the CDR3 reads CASAGIGRDEQFF. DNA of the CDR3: TGTGCCAGCGCCGGGATAGGGAGGGATGAGCAGTTCTTC.

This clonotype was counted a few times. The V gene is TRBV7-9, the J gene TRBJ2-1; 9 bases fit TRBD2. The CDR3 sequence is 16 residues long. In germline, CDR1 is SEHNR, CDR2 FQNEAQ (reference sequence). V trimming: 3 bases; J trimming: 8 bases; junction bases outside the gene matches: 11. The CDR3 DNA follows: TGTGCCAGCAGCTTCTGGGGGGCGGGAGGGTCGGATGAGCAGTTCTTC. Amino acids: CASSFWGAGGSDEQFF.

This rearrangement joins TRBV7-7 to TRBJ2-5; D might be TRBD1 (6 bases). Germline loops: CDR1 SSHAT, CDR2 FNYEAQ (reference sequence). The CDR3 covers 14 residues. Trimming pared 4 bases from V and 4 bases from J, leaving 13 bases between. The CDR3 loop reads CASSSPGGVETQYF. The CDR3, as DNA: TGTGCCAGCAGCTCCCCTGGGGGCGTAGAGACCCAGTACTTC.

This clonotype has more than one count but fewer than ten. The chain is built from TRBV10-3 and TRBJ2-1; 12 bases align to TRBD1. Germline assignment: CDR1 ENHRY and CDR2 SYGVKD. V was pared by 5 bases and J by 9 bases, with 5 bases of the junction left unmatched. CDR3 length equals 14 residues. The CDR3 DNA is TGTGCCATCAGTAAGGGACAGGGGGCCGGTGAGCAGTTCTTC. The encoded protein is CAISKGQGAGEQFF.

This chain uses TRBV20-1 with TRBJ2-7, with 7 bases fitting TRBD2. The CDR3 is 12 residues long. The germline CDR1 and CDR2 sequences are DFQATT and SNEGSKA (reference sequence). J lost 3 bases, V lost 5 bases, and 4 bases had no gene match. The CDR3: CSAGLADYEQYF. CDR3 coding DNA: TGCAGTGCTGGTCTAGCGGACTACGAGCAGTACTTC.

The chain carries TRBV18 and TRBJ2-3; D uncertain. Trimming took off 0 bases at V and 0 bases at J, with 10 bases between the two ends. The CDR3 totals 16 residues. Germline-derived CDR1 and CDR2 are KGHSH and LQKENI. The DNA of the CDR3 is TGTGCCAGCTCACCACCGCTGTCGTATAGCACAGATACGCAGTATTTT. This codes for CASSPPLSYSTDTQYF.

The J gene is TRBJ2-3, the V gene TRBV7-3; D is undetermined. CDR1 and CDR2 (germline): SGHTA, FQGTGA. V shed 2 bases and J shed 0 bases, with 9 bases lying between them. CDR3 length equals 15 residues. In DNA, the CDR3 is TGTGCCAGCAGCTTACGAGCCGTCAGCACAGATACGCAGTATTTT. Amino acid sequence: CASSLRAVSTDTQYF.

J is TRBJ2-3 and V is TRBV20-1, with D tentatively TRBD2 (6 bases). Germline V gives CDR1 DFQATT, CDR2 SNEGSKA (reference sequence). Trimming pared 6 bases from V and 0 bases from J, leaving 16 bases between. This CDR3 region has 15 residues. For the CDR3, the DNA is TGCAGTGCCCCAAGGGGAGGCCGGAGCACAGATACGCAGTATTTT. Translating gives CSAPRGGRSTDTQYF.

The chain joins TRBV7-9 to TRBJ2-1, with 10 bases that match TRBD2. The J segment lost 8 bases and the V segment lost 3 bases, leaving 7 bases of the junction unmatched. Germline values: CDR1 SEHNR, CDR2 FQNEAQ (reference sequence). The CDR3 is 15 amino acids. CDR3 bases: TGTGCCAGCAGCTTTTCTAGCGGGAGCGTACATGAGCAGTTCTTC. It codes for CASSFSSGSVHEQFF. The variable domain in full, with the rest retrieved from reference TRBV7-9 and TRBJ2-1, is DTGVSQNPRHKITKRGQNVTFRCDPISEHNRLYWYRQTLGQGPEFLTYFQNEAQLEKSRLLSDRFSAERPKGSFSTLEIQRTEQGDSAMYLCASSFSSGSVHEQFFGPGTRLTVL.

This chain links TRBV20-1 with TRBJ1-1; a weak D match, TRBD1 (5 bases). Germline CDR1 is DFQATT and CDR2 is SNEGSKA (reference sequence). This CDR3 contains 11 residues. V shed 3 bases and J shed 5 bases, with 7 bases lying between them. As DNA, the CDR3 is TGCAGTGCTAGCTGGGGGACTGAAGCTTTCTTT. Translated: CSASWGTEAFF.

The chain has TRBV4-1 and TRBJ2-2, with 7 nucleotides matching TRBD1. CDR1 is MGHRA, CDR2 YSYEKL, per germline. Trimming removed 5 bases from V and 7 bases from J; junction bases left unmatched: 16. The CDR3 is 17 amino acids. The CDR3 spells CASSERMGDSTVGELFF. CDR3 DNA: TGCGCCAGCAGCGAACGAATGGGGGACAGCACGGTCGGGGAGCTGTTTTTT.

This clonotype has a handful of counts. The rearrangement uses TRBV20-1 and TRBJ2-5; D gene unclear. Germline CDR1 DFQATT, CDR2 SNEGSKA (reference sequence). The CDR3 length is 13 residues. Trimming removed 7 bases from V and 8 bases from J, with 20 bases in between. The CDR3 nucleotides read TGCAGTGTCTACGAGACGGTTTCGCAAACCCAGTACTTC. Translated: CSVYETVSQTQYF.

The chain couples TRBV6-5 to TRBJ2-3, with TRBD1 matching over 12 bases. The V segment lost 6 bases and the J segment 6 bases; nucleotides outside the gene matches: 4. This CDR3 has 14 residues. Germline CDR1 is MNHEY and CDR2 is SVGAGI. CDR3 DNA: TGTGCCAGCAGGATGGGGACAGGGGGCGATACGCAGTATTTT. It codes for CASRMGTGGDTQYF.

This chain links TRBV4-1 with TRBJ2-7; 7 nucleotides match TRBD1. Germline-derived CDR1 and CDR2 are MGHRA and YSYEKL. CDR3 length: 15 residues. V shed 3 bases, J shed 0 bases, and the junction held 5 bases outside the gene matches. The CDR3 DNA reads TGCGCCAGCAGCCATCCCGACAGGGACTCCTACGAGCAGTACTTC. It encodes CASSHPDRDSYEQYF.

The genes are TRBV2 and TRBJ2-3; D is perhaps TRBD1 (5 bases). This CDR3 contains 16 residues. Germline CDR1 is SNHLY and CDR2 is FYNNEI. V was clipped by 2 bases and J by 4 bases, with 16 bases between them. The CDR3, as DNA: TGTGCCAGCAGTGAACGGAAAGGGGTAAAGGCAGATACGCAGTATTTT. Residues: CASSERKGVKADTQYF.

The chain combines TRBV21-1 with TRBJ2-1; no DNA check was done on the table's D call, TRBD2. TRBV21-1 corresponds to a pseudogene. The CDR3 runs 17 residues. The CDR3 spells CASSLWGRTSEANEQFF. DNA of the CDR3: TGTGCCAGCAGCCTATGGGGCCGGACTAGCGAGGCCAATGAGCAGTTCTTC.

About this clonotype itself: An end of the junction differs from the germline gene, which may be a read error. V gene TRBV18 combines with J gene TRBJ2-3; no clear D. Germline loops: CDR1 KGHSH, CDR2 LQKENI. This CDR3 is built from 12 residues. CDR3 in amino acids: CASSGSTNTQYF. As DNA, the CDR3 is TGTGCCAGCTCGGGCAGCACAAATACGCAGTATTTT.

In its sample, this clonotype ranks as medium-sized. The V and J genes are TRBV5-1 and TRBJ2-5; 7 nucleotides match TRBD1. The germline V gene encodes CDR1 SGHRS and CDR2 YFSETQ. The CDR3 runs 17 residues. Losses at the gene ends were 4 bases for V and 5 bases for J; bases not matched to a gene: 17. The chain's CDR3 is CASSDGDRGFPAETQYF. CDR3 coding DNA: TGCGCCAGCAGCGACGGGGACAGAGGTTTCCCTGCGGAGACCCAGTACTTC.

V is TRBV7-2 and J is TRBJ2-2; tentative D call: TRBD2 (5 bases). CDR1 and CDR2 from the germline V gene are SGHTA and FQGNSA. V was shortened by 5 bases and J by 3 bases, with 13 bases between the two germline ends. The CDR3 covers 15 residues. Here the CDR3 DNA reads TGTGCCAGCAGCGATCGCCGGGGAGACACCGGGGAGCTGTTTTTT. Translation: CASSDRRGDTGELFF.

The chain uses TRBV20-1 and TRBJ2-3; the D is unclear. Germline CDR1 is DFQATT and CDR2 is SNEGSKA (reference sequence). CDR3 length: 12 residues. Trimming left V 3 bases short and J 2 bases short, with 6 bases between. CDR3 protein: CSASDITDTQYF. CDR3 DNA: TGCAGTGCTAGCGACATCACAGATACGCAGTATTTT.

This CDR3 is CASNAIRGVGYTF. The CDR3 DNA reads as TGTGCCAGCAACGCTATTCGTGGGGTTGGCTACACCTTC. This chain links TRBV7-2 with TRBJ1-2; D is unclear. V lost 7 bases, J lost 7 bases, and 16 bases lay in between. Per the germline V gene, CDR1 is SGHTA and CDR2 is FQGNSA. The CDR3 loop spans 13 amino acids. Using reference TRBV7-2 and TRBJ1-2 for the parts outside the CDR3, the full variable domain is GAGVSQSPSNKVTEKGKDVELRCDPISGHTALYWYRQSLGQGLEFLIYFQGNSAPDKSGLPSDRFSAERTGGSVSTLTIQRTQQEDSAVYLCASNAIRGVGYTFGSGTRLTVV.